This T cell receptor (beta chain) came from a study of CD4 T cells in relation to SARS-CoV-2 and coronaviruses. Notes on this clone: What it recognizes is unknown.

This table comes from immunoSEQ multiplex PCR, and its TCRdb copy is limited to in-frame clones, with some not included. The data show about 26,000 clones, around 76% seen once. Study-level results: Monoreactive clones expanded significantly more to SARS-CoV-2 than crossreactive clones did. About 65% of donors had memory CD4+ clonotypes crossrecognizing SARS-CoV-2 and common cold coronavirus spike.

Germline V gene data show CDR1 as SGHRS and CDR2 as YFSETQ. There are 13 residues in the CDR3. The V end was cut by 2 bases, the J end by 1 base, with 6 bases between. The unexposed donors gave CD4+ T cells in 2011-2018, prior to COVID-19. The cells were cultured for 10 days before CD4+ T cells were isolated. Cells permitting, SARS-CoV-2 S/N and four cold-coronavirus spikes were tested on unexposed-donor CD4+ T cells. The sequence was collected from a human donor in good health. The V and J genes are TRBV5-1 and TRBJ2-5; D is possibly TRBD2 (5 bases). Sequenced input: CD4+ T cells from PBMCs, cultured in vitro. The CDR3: CASSFTSQETQYF. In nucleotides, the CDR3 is TGCGCCAGCAGCTTTACTAGCCAAGAGACCCAGTACTTC.